Listed below are T cell receptor beta chains from one sample, sequenced in a study of circulating CD8 cells and anti-PD-1 response in melanoma. In TCRdb, the reads were re-called with MiXCR into one record per CDR3 protein. The sample carries around 500 distinct CDR3 sequences, about 8.9% recorded once. The starting material was CD8+ T cells from PBMCs, obtained at baseline or after one month of anti-PD-1 therapy (not recorded which). These receptors were collected from a human donor with melanoma. Both conserved end residues are part of each CDR3. The D gene is left open where the match is weak. Clone size is stated in some rows and not others, as once, few, many or a class when expanded.

v_gene,abundance,j_gene,d_gene,CDR3nt,CDR3aa
TRBV5-6,-,TRBJ2-7,-,TGTGCCAGCAGCTTAGTCCCTGGAGGGACACGGGACGAGCAGTACTTC,CASSLVPGGTRDEQYF
TRBV30,large,TRBJ1-1,-,TGTGCCTGGAAGTTTGGGGGGCCTAACGCTGAAGCTTTCTTT,CAWKFGGPNAEAFF
TRBV30,medium-sized,TRBJ2-1,TRBD2,TGTGCCTGGAGGTCCCCTCGGCGGGGGGGCAACAACCAGTACTCCTACAATGAGCAGTTCTTC,CAWRSPRRGGNNQYSYNEQFF
TRBV27,medium-sized,TRBJ2-7,TRBD2,TGTGCCAGCAGTTCCCCCGGGACTAGAGATTACGAGCAGTACTTC,CASSSPGTRDYEQYF
TRBV12-5,medium-sized,TRBJ2-1,-,TGTGCTAGTGGTGCCGGGGCCTCTTATGAGCAGTTCTTC,CASGAGASYEQFF
TRBV5-4,medium-sized,TRBJ1-6,-,TGTGCCAGCAGCCAAGTTGGGGTTTGGAATTCACCCCTCCACTTT,CASSQVGVWNSPLHF
TRBV19,medium-sized,TRBJ2-1,-,TGTGCCAGTAGTTTGCGATTGTACAATGAGCAGTTCTTC,CASSLRLYNEQFF
TRBV24-1,medium-sized,TRBJ2-2,TRBD1,TGTGCCACCAGTGGACCACAGGGGAGAATAAACACCGGGGAGCTGTTTTTT,CATSGPQGRINTGELFF
TRBV7-2,medium-sized,TRBJ1-2,-,TGTGCCAGCAGCTTAGCCTCCACAGAGTCCTATGGCTACACCTTC,CASSLASTESYGYTF
TRBV4-2,large,TRBJ2-1,-,TGTGCCAGCAGCCAAACTTTGGGTCCCGGTGCGCAGTTCTTC,CASSQTLGPGAQFF